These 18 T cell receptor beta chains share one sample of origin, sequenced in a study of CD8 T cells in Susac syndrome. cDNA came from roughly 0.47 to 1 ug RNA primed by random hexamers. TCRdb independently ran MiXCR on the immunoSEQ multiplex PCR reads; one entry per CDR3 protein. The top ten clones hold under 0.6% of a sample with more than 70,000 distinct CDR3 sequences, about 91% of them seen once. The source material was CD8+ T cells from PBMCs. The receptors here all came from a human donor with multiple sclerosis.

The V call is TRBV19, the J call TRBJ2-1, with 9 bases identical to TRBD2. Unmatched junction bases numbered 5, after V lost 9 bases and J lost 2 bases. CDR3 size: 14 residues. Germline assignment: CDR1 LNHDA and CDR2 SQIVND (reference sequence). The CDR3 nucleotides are TGTGCCAGCAGAACTAGCGGGCCCTACAATGAGCAGTTCTTC. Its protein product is CASRTSGPYNEQFF. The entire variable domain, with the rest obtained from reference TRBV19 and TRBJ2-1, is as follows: DGGITQSPKYLFRKEGQNVTLSCEQNLNHDAMYWYRQDPGQGLRLIYYSQIVNDFQKGDIAEGYSVSREKKESFPLTVTSAQKNPTAFYLCASRTSGPYNEQFFGPGTRLTVL.

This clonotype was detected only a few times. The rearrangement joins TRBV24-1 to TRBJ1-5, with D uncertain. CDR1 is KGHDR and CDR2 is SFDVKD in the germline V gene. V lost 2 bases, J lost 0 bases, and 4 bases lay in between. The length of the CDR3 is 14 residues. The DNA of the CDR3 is TGTGCCACCAGTGATTGGGGTAGCAATCAGCCCCAGCATTTT. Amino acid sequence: CATSDWGSNQPQHF.

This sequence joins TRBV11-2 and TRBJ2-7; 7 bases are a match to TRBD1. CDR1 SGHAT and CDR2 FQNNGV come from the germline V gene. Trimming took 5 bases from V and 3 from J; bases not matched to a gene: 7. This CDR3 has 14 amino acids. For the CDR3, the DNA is TGTGCCAGCAGCCGGGGACAGCAGCTCTACGAGCAGTACTTC. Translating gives CASSRGQQLYEQYF.

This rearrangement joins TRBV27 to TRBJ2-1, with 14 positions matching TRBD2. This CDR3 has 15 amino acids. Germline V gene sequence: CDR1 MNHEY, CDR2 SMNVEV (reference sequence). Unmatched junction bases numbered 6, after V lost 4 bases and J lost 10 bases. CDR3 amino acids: CASSWGLAGVMEQFF. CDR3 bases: TGTGCCAGCAGTTGGGGACTAGCGGGAGTAATGGAGCAGTTCTTC.

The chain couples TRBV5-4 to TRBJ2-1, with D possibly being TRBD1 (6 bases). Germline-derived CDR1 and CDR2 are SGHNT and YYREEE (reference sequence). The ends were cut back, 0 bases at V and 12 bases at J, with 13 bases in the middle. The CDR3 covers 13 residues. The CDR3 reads CASSLGDLGGQFF. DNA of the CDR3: TGTGCCAGCAGCTTGGGTGACCTAGGGGGGCAGTTCTTC.

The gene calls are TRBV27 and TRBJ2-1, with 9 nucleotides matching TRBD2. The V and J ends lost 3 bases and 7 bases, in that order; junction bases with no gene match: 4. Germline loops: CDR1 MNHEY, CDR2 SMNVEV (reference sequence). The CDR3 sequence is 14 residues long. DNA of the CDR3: TGTGCCAGCAGTTTCCTAGCGGGGCCGAATGAGCAGTTCTTC. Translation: CASSFLAGPNEQFF.

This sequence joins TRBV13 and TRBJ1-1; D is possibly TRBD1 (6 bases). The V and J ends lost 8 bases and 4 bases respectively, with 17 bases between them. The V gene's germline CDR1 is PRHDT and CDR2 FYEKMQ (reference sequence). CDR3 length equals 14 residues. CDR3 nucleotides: TGTGCCAGCGCCCCTTGGTCAGGGGTCACTGAAGCTTTCTTT. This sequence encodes CASAPWSGVTEAFF.

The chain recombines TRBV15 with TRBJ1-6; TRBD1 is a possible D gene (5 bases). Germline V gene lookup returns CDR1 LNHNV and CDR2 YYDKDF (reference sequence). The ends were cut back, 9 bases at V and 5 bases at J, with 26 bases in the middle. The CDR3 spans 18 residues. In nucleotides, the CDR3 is TGTGCCACAGACGGGACGCTAAAGAGGGTTCGGGATAATTCACCCCTCCACTTT. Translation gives CATDGTLKRVRDNSPLHF.

The CDR3 DNA reads TGTGCCAGCAGTGGAGGACAGGGGAGGAACACTGAAGCTTTCTTT. As protein: CASSGGQGRNTEAFF. The rearrangement joins TRBV2 to TRBJ1-1, with 9 bases matching TRBD1. V shed 4 bases, J shed 1 base, and the junction held 4 bases outside the gene matches. Germline values: CDR1 SNHLY, CDR2 FYNNEI. CDR3 size: 15 residues.

CDR3 sequence: CAISDPEGDKQYF. The CDR3 bases are TGTGCCATCAGTGACCCAGAAGGGGACAAGCAGTACTTC. The J gene is TRBJ2-7, the V gene TRBV10-3; D is perhaps TRBD1 (6 bases). V lost 3 bases to trimming and J lost 8 bases, with 14 bases between them. The CDR3 sequence is 13 residues long. The germline V gene has CDR1 ENHRY and CDR2 SYGVKD.

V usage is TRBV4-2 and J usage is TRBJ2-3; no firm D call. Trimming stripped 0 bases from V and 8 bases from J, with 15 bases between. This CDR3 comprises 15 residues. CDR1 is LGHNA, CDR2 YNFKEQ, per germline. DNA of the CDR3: TGTGCCAGCAGCCAAGAAGGGCGCCGACTTGTTACGCAGTATTTT. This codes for CASSQEGRRLVTQYF.

This CDR3 reads CASSPMLALGFASNQPQHF. In nucleotides, the CDR3 is TGTGCCAGCAGTCCTATGCTTGCCCTGGGTTTCGCTAGCAATCAGCCCCAGCATTTT. The rearrangement links TRBV27 to TRBJ1-5, with D unclear. CDR1 and CDR2 (germline): MNHEY, SMNVEV (reference sequence). The CDR3 is 19 amino acids. V gave up 5 bases and J gave up 0 bases, with 23 bases separating them.

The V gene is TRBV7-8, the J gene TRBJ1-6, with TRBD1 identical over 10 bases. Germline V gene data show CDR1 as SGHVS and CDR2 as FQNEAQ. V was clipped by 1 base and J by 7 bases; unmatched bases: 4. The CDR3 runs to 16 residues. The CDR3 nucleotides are TGTGCCAGCAGCTTAGGGGACAGGGGAATGAATTCACCCCTCCACTTT. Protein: CASSLGDRGMNSPLHF.

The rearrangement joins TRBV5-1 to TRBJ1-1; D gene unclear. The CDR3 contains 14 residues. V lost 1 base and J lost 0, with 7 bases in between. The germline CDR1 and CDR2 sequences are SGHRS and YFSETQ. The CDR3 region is CASSLLAVNTEAFF. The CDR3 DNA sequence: TGCGCCAGCAGCTTGCTGGCTGTGAACACTGAAGCTTTCTTT.

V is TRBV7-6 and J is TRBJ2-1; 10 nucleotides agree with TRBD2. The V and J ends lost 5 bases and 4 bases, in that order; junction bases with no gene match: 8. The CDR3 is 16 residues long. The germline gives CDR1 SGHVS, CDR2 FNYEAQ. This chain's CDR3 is CASSEQAGGGYNEQFF. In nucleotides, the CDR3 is TGTGCCAGCAGCGAGCAAGCGGGAGGGGGGTACAATGAGCAGTTCTTC.

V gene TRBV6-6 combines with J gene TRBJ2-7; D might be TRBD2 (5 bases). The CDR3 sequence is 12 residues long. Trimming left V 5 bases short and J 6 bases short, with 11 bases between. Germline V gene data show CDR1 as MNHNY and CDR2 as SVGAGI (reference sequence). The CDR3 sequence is CASSPSGGEQYF. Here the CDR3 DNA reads TGTGCCAGCAGTCCTTCCGGAGGCGAGCAGTACTTC.

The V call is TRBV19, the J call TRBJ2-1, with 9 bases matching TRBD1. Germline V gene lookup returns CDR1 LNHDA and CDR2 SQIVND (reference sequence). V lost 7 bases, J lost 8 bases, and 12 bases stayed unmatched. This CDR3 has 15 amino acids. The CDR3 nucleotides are TGTGCCAGTACCCCATCCGGGACAGGGATCTATGAGCAGTTCTTC. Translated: CASTPSGTGIYEQFF.

DNA of the CDR3: TGCGCCAGCAGCTTTGGACTAGCGGGAATTGACGAGCAGTACTTC. Amino acids: CASSFGLAGIDEQYF. The chain uses TRBV5-1 and TRBJ2-7, with 12 bases aligning to TRBD2. The CDR3 totals 15 residues. V lost 2 bases, J lost 5 bases, and 5 bases stayed unmatched. Germline V gene data show CDR1 as SGHRS and CDR2 as YFSETQ.